This is a list of T cell receptor beta chains from one sample in a study of PD-1 blockade in classical Hodgkin lymphoma. TCRdb's table, derived via immunoSEQ multiplex PCR, lists solely in-frame clones and lacks some. The sample has tens of thousands of clones, roughly nine tenths seen once. Sequences were derived from peripheral blood mononuclear cells (PBMCs), sampled before the fourth cycle of nivolumab. These receptors originate from a human donor with classical Hodgkin lymphoma. CDR3s include the opening cysteine and the closing phenylalanine or tryptophan. D genes are given only for firm matches. Rows give clone size only sometimes, using once, few, many, or a class for an expanded clone.

j_gene	v_gene	abundance	d_gene	CDR3aa	CDR3nt
TRBJ1-6	TRBV19	NA	NA	CASSPMRSSYNSPLHF	TGTGCCAGTAGTCCAATGAGGAGCTCCTATAATTCACCCCTCCACTTT
TRBJ1-3	TRBV11-2	NA	NA	CASSPQISGNTIYF	TGTGCCAGCAGCCCCCAGATCTCTGGAAACACCATATATTTT
TRBJ2-1	TRBV7-9	NA	NA	CASSFLGNNEQFF	TGTGCCAGCAGCTTTCTGGGGAACAATGAGCAGTTCTTC
TRBJ2-2	TRBV19	NA	NA	CASSSWGRVVAGELFF	TGTGCCAGTAGTTCGTGGGGAAGGGTGGTCGCCGGGGAGCTGTTTTTT
TRBJ2-1	TRBV2	NA	TRBD1	CASKDRVYNEQFF	TGTGCCAGCAAGGACAGGGTATACAATGAGCAGTTCTTC
TRBJ1-2	TRBV5-4	NA	NA	CASSLAGTPYGYTF	TGTGCCAGCAGCTTGGCCGGGACACCTTATGGCTACACCTTC
TRBJ1-2	TRBV30	once	TRBD1	CAWSPRDRGVNGYTF	TGTGCCTGGAGCCCCCGGGACAGGGGCGTGAATGGCTACACCTTC
TRBJ1-4	TRBV18	NA	NA	CASSRNTDSEKLFF	TGTGCCAGCTCACGGAACACAGACTCTGAAAAACTGTTTTTT
TRBJ2-3	TRBV4-1	NA	NA	CASSPSPGLTDTQYF	TGCGCCAGCAGCCCATCCCCGGGACTCACAGATACGCAGTATTTT
TRBJ2-7	TRBV30	NA	NA	CAWSFGSTNSYEQYF	TGTGCCTGGAGTTTTGGATCAACTAACTCCTACGAGCAGTACTTC
TRBJ1-1	TRBV5-1	NA	NA	CASSLGQLSDKGTEAFF	TGCGCCAGCAGCTTGGGGCAGCTTTCTGATAAGGGCACTGAAGCTTTCTTT
TRBJ2-5	TRBV18	NA	NA	CASSPPFQETQYF	TGTGCCAGCTCACCCCCGTTCCAAGAGACCCAGTACTTC
TRBJ2-5	TRBV25-1	once	TRBD2	CASSVSGGYETQYF	TGTGCCAGCAGTGTAAGCGGGGGGTATGAGACCCAGTACTTC
TRBJ2-3	TRBV5-4	NA	NA	CASSFTQYSTDTQYF	TGTGCCAGCAGCTTTACGCAGTACTCAACAGATACGCAGTATTTT
TRBJ1-6	TRBV10-3	NA	NA	CAISVGGDSPLHF	TGTGCCATTTCAGTGGGGGGGGATTCACCCCTCCACTTT
TRBJ2-1	TRBV27	NA	TRBD2	CASSLSGTSVGNEQFF	TGTGCCAGCAGTTTATCTGGGACTAGCGTAGGCAATGAGCAGTTCTTC
TRBJ1-1	TRBV5-1	NA	NA	CASSFEVLNTEAFF	TGCGCCAGCAGCTTCGAGGTCTTGAACACTGAAGCTTTCTTT
TRBJ2-5	TRBV9	NA	NA	CASSDGTVQETQYF	TGTGCCAGCAGCGATGGGACTGTACAAGAGACCCAGTACTTC
TRBJ2-1	TRBV2	once	TRBD1	CASISGTATYNEQFF	TGTGCCAGCATCTCCGGGACAGCGACCTACAATGAGCAGTTCTTC
TRBJ2-2	TRBV5-1	NA	NA	CASSSNTGELFF	TGCGCCAGCAGCTCTAACACCGGGGAGCTGTTTTTT
TRBJ2-3	TRBV5-1	NA	NA	CASSSGQSTDTQYF	TGCGCCAGCAGCTCCGGACAGAGCACAGATACGCAGTATTTT
TRBJ1-1	TRBV7-9	few	NA	CASSSTGTFF	TGTGCCAGCAGCTCTACGGGGACTTTCTTT
TRBJ2-1	TRBV4-1	NA	NA	CASSQVYRVEVNEQFF	TGCGCCAGCAGCCAAGTCTACAGGGTGGAAGTCAATGAGCAGTTCTTC
TRBJ2-2	TRBV6-1	NA	NA	CASLRRGNTGELFF	TGTGCCAGCCTCAGAAGGGGGAACACCGGGGAGCTGTTTTTT
TRBJ2-1	TRBV28	NA	NA	CASSFWAEQFF	TGTGCCAGCAGTTTTTGGGCTGAGCAGTTCTTC
TRBJ1-1	TRBV11-2	NA	NA	CASSQQPNTEAFF	TGTGCCAGCAGCCAACAGCCGAACACTGAAGCTTTCTTT
TRBJ2-1	TRBV6-5	NA	TRBD2	CASSELAGGTEQFF	TGTGCCAGCAGCGAACTAGCGGGGGGCACTGAGCAGTTCTTC
TRBJ1-1	TRBV2	NA	TRBD1	CASNTGVGTEAFF	TGTGCCAGCAATACAGGGGTGGGCACTGAAGCTTTCTTT
TRBJ1-4	TRBV19	NA	NA	CASSPPWHEKLFF	TGTGCCAGTAGTCCTCCGTGGCATGAAAAACTGTTTTTT
TRBJ2-2	TRBV7-9	NA	NA	CASSLDSGLFF	TGTGCCAGCAGCTTAGATAGTGGGCTGTTTTTT
TRBJ2-7	TRBV4-1	NA	NA	CASSQFLSDQLKPYEQYF	TGCGCCAGCAGCCAATTCTTATCGGACCAACTAAAACCCTACGAGCAGTACTTC
TRBJ2-7	TRBV18	NA	NA	CASSSITGTQDPYEQYF	TGTGCCAGCTCATCGATCACCGGGACGCAAGACCCCTACGAGCAGTACTTC
TRBJ1-6	TRBV14	NA	NA	CASSPFQNSPLHF	TGTGCCAGCAGCCCCTTTCAGAATTCACCCCTCCACTTT
TRBJ1-5	TRBV30	NA	NA	CAWSLGSLNQPQHF	TGTGCCTGGAGCCTAGGGTCCCTCAATCAGCCCCAGCATTTT
TRBJ1-4	TRBV6-5	NA	NA	CASNINAGGEKLFF	TGTGCCAGCAATATAAACGCTGGGGGTGAAAAACTGTTTTTT
TRBJ2-6	TRBV30	NA	TRBD1	CAWGTGSSGANVLTF	TGTGCCTGGGGGACAGGGAGCTCTGGGGCCAACGTCCTGACTTTC
TRBJ1-1	TRBV30	NA	NA	CAWSGGLGLNTEAFF	TGTGCCTGGAGTGGGGGACTCGGTTTGAACACTGAAGCTTTCTTT
TRBJ1-1	TRBV10-3	NA	NA	CATKTGGFTEAFF	TGTGCCACTAAAACCGGGGGCTTCACTGAAGCTTTCTTT
TRBJ1-5	TRBV10-3	NA	TRBD1	CAISPTGPQPQHF	TGTGCCATCAGCCCGACAGGGCCTCAGCCCCAGCATTTT
TRBJ1-5	TRBV5-5	NA	NA	CASSLVRGDPQPQHF	TGTGCCAGCAGCTTGGTCAGGGGAGACCCTCAGCCCCAGCATTTT
TRBJ2-7	TRBV27	NA	TRBD1	CASSRQGSSYEQYF	TGTGCCAGCAGTCGACAGGGATCATCCTACGAGCAGTACTTC
TRBJ1-2	TRBV7-9	medium-sized	NA	CASSFTTSYGYTF	TGTGCCAGCAGCTTTACAACCAGCTATGGCTACACCTTC
TRBJ1-6	TRBV27	once	NA	CASSLIGSYNSPLHF	TGTGCCAGCAGTTTAATTGGTTCCTATAATTCACCCCTCCACTTT
TRBJ1-1	TRBV6-5	NA	NA	CAIDIEAFF	TGTGCCATAGACATTGAAGCTTTCTTT
TRBJ2-7	TRBV7-9	NA	TRBD2	CASSLGSGGTYEQYF	TGTGCCAGCAGCTTAGGTAGCGGGGGGACCTACGAGCAGTACTTC
TRBJ2-5	TRBV30	once	NA	CAWSTPRGLKETQYF	TGTGCCTGGAGTACCCCCCGGGGGTTAAAAGAGACCCAGTACTTC
TRBJ2-1	TRBV5-1	NA	TRBD2	CASSLTGTSNNEQFF	TGCGCCAGCAGCCTCACGGGGACTAGTAACAATGAGCAGTTCTTC
TRBJ1-1	TRBV11-1	once	NA	CASSLAGVPSYTEAFF	TGTGCCAGCAGCTTGGCTGGTGTCCCATCGTACACTGAAGCTTTCTTT
TRBJ2-7	TRBV9	NA	NA	CASSVGRDSYEQYF	TGTGCCAGCAGCGTAGGACGGGACTCCTACGAGCAGTACTTC
TRBJ2-5	TRBV9	NA	TRBD2	CASSPRTSGETQYF	TGTGCCAGCAGCCCCCGGACTAGCGGGGAGACCCAGTACTTC
TRBJ2-7	TRBV4-1	NA	NA	CASSRVESYEQYF	TGCGCCAGCAGCAGGGTTGAATCCTACGAGCAGTACTTC
TRBJ2-5	TRBV7-9	NA	NA	CASSLTGSQETQYF	TGTGCCAGCAGCCTAACCGGTAGTCAAGAGACCCAGTACTTC
TRBJ2-1	TRBV28	NA	NA	CASSLFAGLVNNEQFF	TGTGCCAGCAGTTTATTTGCGGGCTTAGTTAACAATGAGCAGTTCTTC
TRBJ2-1	TRBV10-1	NA	NA	CASSEFYGQGLNEQFF	TGCGCCAGCAGTGAGTTTTACGGGCAGGGGTTGAATGAGCAGTTCTTC
TRBJ1-5	TRBV19	NA	NA	CASNPQRGGQDQPQHF	TGTGCCAGTAATCCCCAGCGGGGCGGACAAGATCAGCCCCAGCATTTT
TRBJ1-5	TRBV18	NA	TRBD1	CASSSGQGFYQPQHF	TGTGCCAGCTCAAGTGGACAGGGGTTTTATCAGCCCCAGCATTTT
TRBJ1-1	TRBV6-5	few	NA	CASSKGMNTEAFF	TGTGCCAGCAGCAAGGGTATGAACACTGAAGCTTTCTTT
TRBJ2-7	TRBV21-1	NA	NA	CASIPGTSGTSTRGEQYF	TGTGCCAGCATCCCCGGGACTAGCGGGACCTCTACCAGGGGCGAGCAGTACTTC
TRBJ1-5	TRBV30	NA	NA	CAWSSPSGSNQPQHF	TGTGCCTGGAGTAGCCCGTCAGGTAGCAATCAGCCCCAGCATTTT
TRBJ1-1	TRBV5-5	NA	NA	CASSLEGNTEAFF	TGTGCCAGCAGCTTGGAGGGGAACACTGAAGCTTTCTTT